The present T cell receptor (beta chain) was sequenced within a study of T-cell memory formation after mild COVID-19. Overall study: Largely, the TCR clusters proved donor specific.

The ends lost 7 bases at V and 0 bases at J; junction bases unmatched: 7. The germline V gene has CDR1 SQVTM and CDR2 ANQGSEA. The CDR3 sequence is 15 residues long. UMIs and sample barcodes were carried by the TCR alpha and TCR beta cDNA libraries that 5'RACE produced using constant-segment primers. TCRdb reanalysed the 5' RACE reads using MiXCR and keeps one entry per CDR3 protein. The sample yields 150,000 to 200,000 distinct CDR3 sequences, around 21% seen once. Study-level points and caveats: CD4/CD8 balance characterized clones contracting day 15 to 85, and CD4+ skew characterized later expanders. Contracting CD4+ clones were located mainly in CM and EM, and CD8+ clones in EMRA.

Ten or more counts support this clonotype. Its antigen is not identified. The sequence derives from an adult woman who had mild COVID-19 (a few samples of this study predate the infection). Cell type and time point are not known. V and J are TRBV29-1 and TRBJ2-1, with 9 bases lining up with TRBD2. The sample consisted of PBMCs or a T cell subset sorted from them (not recorded which). CDR3 loop: CSATTSGSSYNEQFF. The DNA of the CDR3 is TGCAGCGCTACGACTAGCGGTAGCTCCTACAATGAGCAGTTCTTC.